The 17 T cell receptor beta chains in this list originate from one sample, sequenced in a study of blood T cell repertoires in COVID-19. Clones were sequenced by immunoSEQ multiplex PCR, and TCRdb holds only the in-frame ones, with some missing. The data contain 350,000 or so clones, about nine tenths of them singletons. Sequencing was carried out using PBMCs or T cells enriched from blood (not recorded which). The receptors originated from a woman aged 25 to 39 who had been exposed to COVID-19.

The genes are TRBV28 and TRBJ2-1; D uncertain. Germline CDR1 is MDHEN and CDR2 is SYDVKM. The CDR3 spans 15 residues. Trimming took off 4 bases at V and 9 bases at J, with 19 bases between the two ends. The CDR3 nucleotides are TGTGCCAGCAGTTACTCGGCGGTTACCGGTGGTGAGCAGTTCTTC. Protein product: CASSYSAVTGGEQFF.

The V call is TRBV12-3 or TRBV12-4, the J call TRBJ1-1; D is possibly TRBD1 (5 bases). This CDR3 region has 13 residues. V gave up 3 bases and J gave up 7 bases, with 12 bases separating them. The CDR3 spells CASSFRQGGEAFF. Written as DNA, the CDR3 is TGTGCCAGCAGTTTCCGGCAGGGAGGTGAAGCTTTCTTT.

Here the CDR3 DNA reads TGTGCCATCCTTTCCCAGGGGAGAACCTACGAGCAGTACTTC. Translated, it gives CAILSQGRTYEQYF. This sequence joins TRBV2 and TRBJ2-7; maybe TRBD1 (6 bases). Per germline, CDR1 SNHLY and CDR2 FYNNEI. The V end was cut by 10 bases, the J end by 2 bases, with 18 bases between. The CDR3 is 14 residues long.

The V and J genes are TRBV5-4 and TRBJ2-7, with 8 bases lining up with TRBD2. The CDR3 loop spans 15 amino acids. J gave up 7 bases and V 4 bases, and 13 bases lay outside the gene matches. Germline CDR1 reads SGHNT; CDR2 reads YYREEE (reference sequence). The CDR3 region is CASSPGGTLLWEQYF. The CDR3 DNA is TGTGCCAGCAGCCCGGGGGGGACACTTCTATGGGAGCAGTACTTC.

This clone has just a few counts. The chain combines TRBV9 with TRBJ1-2; D uncertain. Trimming took 0 bases from V and 4 from J, leaving 13 bases between them. The CDR3 has 15 amino acids. CDR1 is SGDLS and CDR2 is YYNGEE in the germline V gene. The CDR3 coding sequence is TGTGCCAGCAGCGTAGATCGGGGAGCCCGCTATGGCTACACCTTC. It specifies CASSVDRGARYGYTF. The complete variable domain, with remaining parts taken from reference TRBV9 and TRBJ1-2, reads DSGVTQTPKHLITATGQRVTLRCSPRSGDLSVYWYQQSLDQGLQFLIQYYNGEERAKGNILERFSAQQFPDLHSELNLSSLELGDSALYFCASSVDRGARYGYTFGSGTRLTVV.

This clone was seen a single time. The chain combines TRBV30 with TRBJ1-2; D perhaps matches TRBD1 (5 bases). The V end was cut by 0 bases, the J end by 7 bases, with 12 bases between. CDR1 and CDR2 from the germline V gene are GTSNPN and SVGIG (reference sequence). CDR3 length: 13 amino acids. The CDR3 region is CAWSVAGFSGYTF. The CDR3 bases are TGTGCCTGGAGTGTGGCAGGGTTCTCTGGCTACACCTTC.

In nucleotides, the CDR3 is TGTGCCATCAGTGACCCGAGAGGACTATCAGAGACCCAGTACTTC. Its translation: CAISDPRGLSETQYF. The rearrangement joins TRBV10-3 to TRBJ2-5; possible D gene TRBD2, 6 bases. This CDR3 has 15 residues. V dropped 3 bases and J dropped 4 bases, with 15 bases sitting between them. CDR1 and CDR2 from the germline V gene are ENHRY and SYGVKD.

This clone was detected only once. The J gene is TRBJ2-1, the V gene TRBV29-1; 8 bases fit TRBD2. After removal of 3 bases from V and 3 bases from J, the junction contained 7 bases not matched to a gene. In germline, CDR1 is SQVTM, CDR2 ANQGSEA. The CDR3 has 15 residues. In DNA form, the CDR3 reads TGCAGCGTTGAGGTTAGACTAGCGCACTACAATGAGCAGTTCTTC. As protein: CSVEVRLAHYNEQFF.

The chain couples TRBV29-1 to TRBJ2-5, with 7 bases that match TRBD2. Trimming took 6 bases from V and 0 from J; bases not matched to a gene: 4. The CDR3 extends over 13 amino acids. From germline, CDR1 is SQVTM and CDR2 ANQGSEA. CDR3 coding DNA: TGCAGCGTCGCGCGGGAGAACCAAGAGACCCAGTACTTC. It codes for CSVARENQETQYF.

V usage is TRBV28 and J usage is TRBJ1-1; a possible D gene is TRBD1 (5 bases). V was cut by 3 bases and J by 3 bases, with 17 bases left in between. Germline CDR1 reads MDHEN; CDR2 reads SYDVKM. CDR3 length: 16 amino acids. This chain's CDR3 is CASSLLIRDRDTEAFF. Here the CDR3 DNA reads TGTGCCAGCAGTTTGCTGATCAGGGATCGGGACACTGAAGCTTTCTTT.

The CDR3 loop reads CASYRTYNEQFF. Written as DNA, the CDR3 is TGTGCCAGCTACAGGACCTACAATGAGCAGTTCTTC. The chain couples TRBV2 to TRBJ2-1, with a weak D call TRBD1 (5 bases). V was clipped by 8 bases and J by 2 bases, with 7 bases between them. The germline gives CDR1 SNHLY, CDR2 FYNNEI. The CDR3 runs to 12 residues.

The chain links TRBV6-6 to TRBJ1-6; D not certain. The CDR3 contains 16 residues. Trimming removed 5 bases from V and 3 bases from J, with 14 bases in between. Germline values: CDR1 MNHNY, CDR2 SVGAGI (reference sequence). The CDR3 DNA sequence: TGTGCCAGCAGTCGAGGAGGTGATGTCTATAATTCACCCCTCCACTTT. Protein sequence: CASSRGGDVYNSPLHF.

This chain connects TRBV24-1 to TRBJ1-2; 7 bases fit TRBD1. Germline-derived CDR1 and CDR2 are KGHDR and SFDVKD. The CDR3 has 13 amino acids. Trimming at V came to 3 bases and at J to 3 bases, leaving 0 bases not matched to a gene. This chain's CDR3 is CATSDGTDYGYTF. The CDR3 nucleotides are TGTGCCACCAGTGATGGGACAGACTATGGCTACACCTTC.

The chain has TRBV9 and TRBJ1-6; no firm D call. Trimming left V 4 bases short and J 8 bases short, with 7 bases between. CDR3 size: 12 residues. CDR1 and CDR2 from the germline V gene are SGDLS and YYNGEE. The CDR3 nucleotides are TGTGCCAGCAGCCCCTTTGATTCACCCCTCCACTTT. Protein: CASSPFDSPLHF.

The chain recombines TRBV5-1 with TRBJ1-6; tentatively, D is TRBD1 (6 bases). Deletions cut 4 bases from V and 0 bases from J, with 14 bases between. This CDR3 comprises 17 residues. Germline CDR1 is SGHRS and CDR2 is YFSETQ. The CDR3 protein is CASSPSGVGSYNSPLHF. In DNA form, the CDR3 reads TGCGCCAGCAGCCCCTCAGGGGTGGGCTCCTATAATTCACCCCTCCACTTT.

As DNA, the CDR3 is TGCGCCAGCAGTGAGGCAGGGGCCGGGGAGCTGTTTTTT. Protein product: CASSEAGAGELFF. The chain is built from TRBV10-2 and TRBJ2-2; tentative D call: TRBD1 (6 bases). The CDR3 contains 13 residues. Germline V CDR1 and CDR2: WSHSY, SAAADI. Trimming shortened V by 2 bases and J by 6 bases, and 7 bases separated the two germline ends.

V usage is TRBV21-1 and J usage is TRBJ2-7; TRBD1 was called by the table and not checked on the DNA. TRBV21-1 is a known pseudogene. The CDR3 covers 17 residues. CDR3 coding DNA: TGTGCCAGCAGCAAAGGAAGAAGGAGACAGGGCATCTACGAGCAGTACTTC. Amino acids: CASSKGRRRQGIYEQYF.